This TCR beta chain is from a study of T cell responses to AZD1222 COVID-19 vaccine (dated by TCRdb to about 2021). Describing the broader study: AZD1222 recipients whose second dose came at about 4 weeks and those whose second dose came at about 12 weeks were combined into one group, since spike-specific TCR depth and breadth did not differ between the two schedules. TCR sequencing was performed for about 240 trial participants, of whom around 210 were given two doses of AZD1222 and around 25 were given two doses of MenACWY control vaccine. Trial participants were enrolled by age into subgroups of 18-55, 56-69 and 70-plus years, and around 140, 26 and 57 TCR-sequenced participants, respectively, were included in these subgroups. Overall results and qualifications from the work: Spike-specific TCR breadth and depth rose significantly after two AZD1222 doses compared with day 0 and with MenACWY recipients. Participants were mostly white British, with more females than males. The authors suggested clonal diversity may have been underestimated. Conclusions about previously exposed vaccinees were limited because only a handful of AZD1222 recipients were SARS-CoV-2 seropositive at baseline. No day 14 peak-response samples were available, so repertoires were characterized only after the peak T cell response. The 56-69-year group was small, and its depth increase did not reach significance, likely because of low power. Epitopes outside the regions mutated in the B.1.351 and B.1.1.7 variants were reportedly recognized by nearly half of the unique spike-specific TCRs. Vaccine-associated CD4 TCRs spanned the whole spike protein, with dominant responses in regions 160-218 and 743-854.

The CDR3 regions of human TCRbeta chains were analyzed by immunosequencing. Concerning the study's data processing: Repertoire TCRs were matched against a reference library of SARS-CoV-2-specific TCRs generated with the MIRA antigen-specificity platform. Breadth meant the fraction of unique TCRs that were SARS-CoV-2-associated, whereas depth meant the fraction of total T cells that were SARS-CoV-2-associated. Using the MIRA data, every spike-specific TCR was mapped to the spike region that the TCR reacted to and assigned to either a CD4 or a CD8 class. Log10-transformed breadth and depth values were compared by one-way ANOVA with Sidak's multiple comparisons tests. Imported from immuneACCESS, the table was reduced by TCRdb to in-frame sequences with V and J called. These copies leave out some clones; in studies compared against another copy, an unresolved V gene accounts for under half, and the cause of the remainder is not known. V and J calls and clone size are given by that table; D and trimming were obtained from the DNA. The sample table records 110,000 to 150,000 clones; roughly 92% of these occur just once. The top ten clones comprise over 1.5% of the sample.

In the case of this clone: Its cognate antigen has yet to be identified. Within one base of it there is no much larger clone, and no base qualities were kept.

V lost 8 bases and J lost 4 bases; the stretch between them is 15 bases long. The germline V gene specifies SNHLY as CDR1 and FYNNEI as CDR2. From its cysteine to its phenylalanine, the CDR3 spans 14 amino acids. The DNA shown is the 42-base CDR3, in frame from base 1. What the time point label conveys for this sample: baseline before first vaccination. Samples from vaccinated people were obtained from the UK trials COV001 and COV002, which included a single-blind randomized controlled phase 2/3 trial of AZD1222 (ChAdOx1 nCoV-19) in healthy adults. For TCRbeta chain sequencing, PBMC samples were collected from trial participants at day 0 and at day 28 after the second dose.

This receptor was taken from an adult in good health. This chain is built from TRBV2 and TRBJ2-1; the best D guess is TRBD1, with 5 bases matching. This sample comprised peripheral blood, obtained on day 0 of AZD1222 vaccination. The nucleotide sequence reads TGTGCCAGCTCCTCAGGGTTCGGGTACAATGAGCAGTTCTTC. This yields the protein CASSSGFGYNEQFF.